This passage covers 23 T cell receptor beta chains from one sample sequenced in a study of human T cells and chemical hapten exposure. Time point reported: pre-sensitization, week 0. The treatment is: therapeutic diphenylcyclopropenone sensitization with weekly scalp DPC. MiXCR, run by TCRdb on the RACE reads, gives a single entry per CDR3 protein. The sample carries 60,000 to 70,000 distinct CDR3 sequences, approximately 11% recorded once. The source was whole blood, collected in connection with sensitization to the hapten diphenylcyclopropenone (DPC). The source of these receptors is a woman in her 50s with alopecia areata. Some clones in this sample may be carry-over from other donors' samples.

This clonotype has at least ten counts. The rearrangement joins TRBV5-5 to TRBJ1-6; TRBD1 aligns across 12 bases. The CDR3 contains 15 residues. CDR1 is SGHKS, CDR2 YYEKEE, per germline (reference sequence). Unmatched junction bases numbered 5, after V lost 4 bases and J lost 9 bases. The CDR3 DNA sequence: TGTGCCAGCAGCAGGGACAGGGGGCCCGTTTCACCCCTCCACTTT. Amino acids: CASSRDRGPVSPLHF.

This CDR3 is CASSLLWGGELFF. CDR3 nucleotide sequence: TGTGCCAGCAGCTTACTCTGGGGCGGGGAGCTGTTTTTT. The rearrangement joins TRBV11-2 to TRBJ2-2; no definite D call. CDR3 length: 13 amino acids. The V gene's germline CDR1 is SGHAT and CDR2 FQNNGV. Trimming left V 2 bases short and J 7 bases short, with 8 bases between.

This clonotype showed up just a few times. The V call is TRBV29-1, the J call TRBJ2-1; D unclear. V was shortened by 7 bases and J by 0 bases, with 10 bases between the two germline ends. The CDR3 spans 13 residues. Germline-derived CDR1 and CDR2 are SQVTM and ANQGSEA. CDR3 protein: CSGAQSSYNEQFF. The CDR3 DNA reads TGCAGCGGTGCACAAAGCTCCTACAATGAGCAGTTCTTC.

In this sample, this clonotype turned up many times. J is TRBJ2-5 and V is TRBV4-3, with a possible D match to TRBD2 (6 bases). The germline V gene has CDR1 LGHNA and CDR2 YSLEER. V gave up 4 bases and J gave up 9 bases, with 15 bases separating them. There are 13 residues in the CDR3. This CDR3 reads CASSRGEAESQYF. The CDR3 DNA reads as TGCGCCAGCAGCCGAGGGGAGGCGGAGTCCCAGTACTTC.

This chain links TRBV7-6 with TRBJ2-1, with 9 bases lining up with TRBD2. Looked up from germline, CDR1 is SGHVS and CDR2 is FNYEAQ. The CDR3 contains 18 residues. J was trimmed by 1 base and V by 5 bases; bases with no gene match: 12. The CDR3 here is CASSARPREGFSYNEQFF. CDR3 coding DNA: TGTGCCAGCAGCGCTAGGCCGCGGGAGGGCTTTTCCTACAATGAGCAGTTCTTC.

The rearrangement links TRBV28 to TRBJ1-2, with a weak D call TRBD1 (5 bases). Germline CDR1 is MDHEN and CDR2 is SYDVKM. Between the trimmed V and J ends, which lost 6 bases and 0 bases, there was a span of 11 bases. CDR3 length equals 14 residues. The CDR3 DNA follows: TGTGCCAGCAGCCGACAGCCCTCTAACTATGGCTACACCTTC. Translated, it gives CASSRQPSNYGYTF.

This clonotype was recorded at least ten times. J is TRBJ1-1 and V is TRBV3-1; D is uncertain. V was clipped by 2 bases and J by 0 bases, with 13 bases between them. The CDR3 totals 16 residues. In germline, CDR1 is LGHDT, CDR2 YNNKEL (reference sequence). CDR3 bases: TGTGCCAGCAGCCAACCTCAAACGGGGATGAACACTGAAGCTTTCTTT. Its translation: CASSQPQTGMNTEAFF. Full variable domain (rest looked up from reference TRBV3-1 and TRBJ1-1): DTAVSQTPKYLVTQMGNDKSIKCEQNLGHDTMYWYKQDSKKFLKIMFSYNNKELIINETVPNRFSPKSPDKAHLNLHINSLELGDSAVYFCASSQPQTGMNTEAFFGQGTRLTVV.

This clonotype was seen ten or more times. V usage is TRBV28 and J usage is TRBJ2-7, with D possibly matching TRBD2 (7 bases). Germline values: CDR1 MDHEN, CDR2 SYDVKM. CDR3 length: 15 residues. V lost 6 bases and J 2 bases, leaving 17 bases between the germline ends. The CDR3 reads CASSPQGRATYEQYF. The CDR3 bases are TGTGCCAGCAGCCCCCAGGGGAGGGCGACCTACGAGCAGTACTTC.

This clonotype was counted at least ten times. J is TRBJ2-2 and V is TRBV7-8, with TRBD2 identical over 11 bases. The V gene end was trimmed by 3 bases and the J gene end by 1 base; junction bases not matched to a gene: 7. CDR1 is SGHVS and CDR2 is FQNEAQ in the germline V gene. CDR3 length equals 18 residues. The CDR3 DNA is TGTGCCAGCAGCTTCATAGGGACTAGCGGAGAGAACACCGGGGAGCTGTTTTTT. Its translation is CASSFIGTSGENTGELFF. The full variable domain, completed using reference TRBV7-8 and TRBJ2-2, is GAGVSQSPRYKVAKRGQDVALRCDPISGHVSLFWYQQALGQGPEFLTYFQNEAQLDKSGLPSDRFFAERPEGSVSTLKIQRTQQEDSAVYLCASSFIGTSGENTGELFFGEGSRLTVL.

The chain has TRBV28 and TRBJ2-6, with D uncertain. Germline V gives CDR1 MDHEN, CDR2 SYDVKM. This CDR3 has 13 residues. Trimming pared 8 bases from V and 0 bases from J, leaving 5 bases between. Here the CDR3 reads CASRFSGANVLTF. Here the CDR3 DNA reads TGTGCCAGCCGGTTCTCTGGGGCCAACGTCCTGACTTTC.

This clonotype was seen a handful of times. CDR3 DNA: TGCAGTGCTAGTAGCGGAGGGGGAGAGACCCAGTACTTC. It translates to CSASSGGGETQYF. This sequence joins TRBV20-1 and TRBJ2-5; D assignment may be TRBD1 or TRBD2 (6 bases each). CDR1 DFQATT and CDR2 SNEGSKA come from the germline V gene (reference sequence). The V gene lost 3 bases and the J gene lost 4 bases, with 12 bases spanning the gap. The CDR3 is made up of 13 amino acids.

This rearrangement joins TRBV5-1 to TRBJ1-1; the D is unclear. Germline-derived CDR1 and CDR2 are SGHRS and YFSETQ. The CDR3 runs to 15 residues. With 4 bases removed from V and 2 bases from J, the gap between germline ends came to 15 bases. CDR3 nucleotides: TGCGCCAGCAGCCTTGGCCAGTTGACTAACACTGAAGCTTTCTTT. Amino acid sequence: CASSLGQLTNTEAFF.

In this sample, this clonotype turned up a few times. The chain is built from TRBV27 and TRBJ2-3; possible D gene TRBD1, 6 bases. Trimming stripped 2 bases from V and 1 base from J, with 16 bases between. The CDR3 has 17 amino acids. Germline CDR1 MNHEY, CDR2 SMNVEV (reference sequence). The CDR3: CASSLVQGAMGTDTQYF. The CDR3 DNA reads TGTGCCAGCAGTTTAGTACAGGGAGCAATGGGCACAGATACGCAGTATTTT.

In its sample, this clonotype was seen many times. The chain uses TRBV7-6 and TRBJ2-7; D remains unclear. The V end was cut by 4 bases, the J end by 0 bases, with 4 bases between. Germline CDR1 reads SGHVS; CDR2 reads FNYEAQ. This CDR3 contains 12 residues. CDR3 DNA: TGTGCCAGCAGCTCGTCCTCCTACGAGCAGTACTTC. Its translation is CASSSSSYEQYF.

The sample holds a few counts of this clonotype. The CDR3 sequence is CASSHSGQRNYGYTF. CDR3 nucleotides: TGCGCCAGCAGCCATTCCGGACAGAGAAACTATGGCTACACCTTC. V and J are TRBV4-3 and TRBJ1-2; a weak D match, TRBD1 (6 bases). The CDR3 extends over 15 amino acids. From germline, CDR1 is LGHNA and CDR2 YSLEER. Trimming pared 3 bases from V and 2 bases from J, leaving 13 bases between.

This clonotype was detected ten times or more. This sequence joins TRBV12-5 and TRBJ1-2; 7 nucleotides line up with TRBD1. Germline V lookup: CDR1 LGHNT, CDR2 FRNRAP. The trim removed 3 bases at V and 8 bases at J, leaving 9 bases unmatched. The CDR3 consists of 14 residues. CDR3 sequence: CASGFSTDRLGYTF. The CDR3 coding sequence is TGTGCTAGTGGTTTCTCCACGGACAGGCTGGGCTACACCTTC.

The chain recombines TRBV19 with TRBJ2-3, with 15 bases identical to TRBD2. The CDR3 is 16 amino acids. Germline V gene sequence: CDR1 LNHDA, CDR2 SQIVND (reference sequence). The J segment lost 11 bases and the V segment lost 4 bases, leaving 10 bases of the junction unmatched. CDR3 loop: CASSSQPGLAGGWQYF. The CDR3 bases are TGTGCCAGTAGTAGCCAACCGGGACTAGCGGGAGGTTGGCAGTATTTT.

This clonotype was seen repeatedly, ten times or more. The V gene is TRBV18, the J gene TRBJ1-1, with D possibly TRBD1 on 5 matching bases. The V gene's germline CDR1 is KGHSH and CDR2 LQKENI. This CDR3 is built from 15 residues. The V end lost 3 bases, the J end lost 1 base, and 12 bases lay between the germline ends. The CDR3: CASSPRGGTNTEAFF. CDR3 nucleotides: TGTGCCAGCTCACCCCGGGGGGGGACGAACACTGAAGCTTTCTTT. Filled out from reference TRBV18 and TRBJ1-1, the complete variable domain reads NAGVMQNPRHLVRRRGQEARLRCSPMKGHSHVYWYRQLPEEGLKFMVYLQKENIIDESGMPKERFSAEFPKEGPSILRIQQVVRGDSAAYFCASSPRGGTNTEAFFGQGTRLTVV.

This clonotype was seen a few times. The chain has TRBV12-3 or TRBV12-4 and TRBJ1-3; tentatively, D is TRBD1 (6 bases). The CDR3 covers 15 residues. The V and J ends lost 10 bases and 4 bases respectively, with 20 bases between them. For the CDR3, the DNA is TGTGCCACATCCGTCATGGGGGCGCGGGGAAACACCATATATTTT. Its translation is CATSVMGARGNTIYF.

This clonotype was seen only a few times. The chain employs TRBV18 and TRBJ2-3; D possibly corresponds to TRBD2 (5 bases). The CDR3 spans 16 residues. The germline CDR1 and CDR2 sequences are KGHSH and LQKENI. V shed 1 base and J shed 2 bases, with 13 bases lying between them. The CDR3 DNA reads TGTGCCAGCTCACCACAGCGGACGGTAACCACAGATACGCAGTATTTT. Protein: CASSPQRTVTTDTQYF.

The genes are TRBV18 and TRBJ1-1, with D unclear. Per germline, CDR1 KGHSH and CDR2 LQKENI. V was clipped by 3 bases and J by 0 bases, with 14 bases between them. This CDR3 is built from 16 residues. Here the CDR3 DNA reads TGTGCCAGCTCACCTTGGGCCGGGAGAATGAACACTGAAGCTTTCTTT. Protein sequence: CASSPWAGRMNTEAFF. Full variable domain (outside the CDR3, taken from reference TRBV18 and TRBJ1-1): NAGVMQNPRHLVRRRGQEARLRCSPMKGHSHVYWYRQLPEEGLKFMVYLQKENIIDESGMPKERFSAEFPKEGPSILRIQQVVRGDSAAYFCASSPWAGRMNTEAFFGQGTRLTVV.

The chain uses TRBV9 and TRBJ1-1; D may be TRBD1 (6 bases). From germline, CDR1 is SGDLS and CDR2 YYNGEE. The CDR3 spans 14 residues. V was cut by 0 bases and J by 4 bases, with 10 bases left in between. The chain's CDR3 is CASSVVGGPTEAFF. The CDR3 nucleotides read TGTGCCAGCAGCGTAGTGGGGGGCCCCACTGAAGCTTTCTTT.

At least ten counts were recorded for this clonotype. The V call is TRBV7-8, the J call TRBJ2-3; 8 bases are shared with TRBD1. V was pared by 1 base and J by 2 bases, with 5 bases of the junction left unmatched. Per the germline V gene, CDR1 is SGHVS and CDR2 is FQNEAQ. The CDR3 runs to 16 residues. The DNA of the CDR3 is TGTGCCAGCAGCTTAGGGACAGGGCACGACACAGATACGCAGTATTTT. Its translation is CASSLGTGHDTDTQYF.